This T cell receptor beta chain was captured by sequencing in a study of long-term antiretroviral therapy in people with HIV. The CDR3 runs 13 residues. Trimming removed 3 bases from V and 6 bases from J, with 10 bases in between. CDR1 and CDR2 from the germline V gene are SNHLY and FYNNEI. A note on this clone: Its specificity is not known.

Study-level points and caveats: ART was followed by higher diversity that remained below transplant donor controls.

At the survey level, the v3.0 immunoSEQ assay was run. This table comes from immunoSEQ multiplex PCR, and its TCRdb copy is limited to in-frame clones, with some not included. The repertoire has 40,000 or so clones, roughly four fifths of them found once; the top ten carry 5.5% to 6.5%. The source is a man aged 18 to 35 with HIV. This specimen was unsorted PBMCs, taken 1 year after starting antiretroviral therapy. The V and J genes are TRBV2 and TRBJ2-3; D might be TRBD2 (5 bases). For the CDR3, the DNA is TGTGCCAGCAGTGATGCGAGGGTCGATACGCAGTATTTT. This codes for CASSDARVDTQYF.